This TCR beta chain was obtained from a study of cytomegalovirus exposure and HLA in healthy donors. Findings and caveats of the study: In an earlier analysis, productive rearrangement rates for most beta V segments clustered near 87% or 30%. The analysis excluded some indistinguishable V segments, including TRBV6-2 and TRBV6-3.

The PCR employed 60 Vbeta primers together with 13 Jbeta primers. Profiled with immunoSEQ multiplex PCR; TCRdb holds only in-frame clones, not every one. The sample includes 200,000 to 250,000 clones, around 86% of them seen just once. Of note for this clone: Its antigen is undetermined.

Germline V CDR1 and CDR2: SNHLY, FYNNEI. Trimming removed 2 bases at V and 1 base at J, with 5 bases between. The CDR3 is 13 residues long. Material for sequencing was PBMCs. The TCR originated in a woman aged 50 to 60 in good health and CMV-seropositive. The chain couples TRBV2 to TRBJ1-1, with D possibly TRBD1 on 5 matching bases. This chain's CDR3 is CASSERGNTEAFF. CDR3 sequence (DNA): TGTGCCAGCAGTGAAAGGGGGAACACTGAAGCTTTCTTT.